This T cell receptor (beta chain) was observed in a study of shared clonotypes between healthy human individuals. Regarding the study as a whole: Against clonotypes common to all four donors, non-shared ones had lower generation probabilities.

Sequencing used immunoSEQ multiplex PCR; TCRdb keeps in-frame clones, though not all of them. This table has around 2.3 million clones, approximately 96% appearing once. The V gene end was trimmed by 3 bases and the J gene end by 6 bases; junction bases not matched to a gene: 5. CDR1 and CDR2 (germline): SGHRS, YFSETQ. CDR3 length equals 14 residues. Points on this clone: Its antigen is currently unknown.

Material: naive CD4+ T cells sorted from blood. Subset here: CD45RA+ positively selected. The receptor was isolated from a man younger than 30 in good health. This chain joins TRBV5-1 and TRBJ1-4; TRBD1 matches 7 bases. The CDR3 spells CASSYDRVDEKLFF. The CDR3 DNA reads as TGCGCCAGCAGCTACGACAGGGTTGATGAAAAACTGTTTTTT.